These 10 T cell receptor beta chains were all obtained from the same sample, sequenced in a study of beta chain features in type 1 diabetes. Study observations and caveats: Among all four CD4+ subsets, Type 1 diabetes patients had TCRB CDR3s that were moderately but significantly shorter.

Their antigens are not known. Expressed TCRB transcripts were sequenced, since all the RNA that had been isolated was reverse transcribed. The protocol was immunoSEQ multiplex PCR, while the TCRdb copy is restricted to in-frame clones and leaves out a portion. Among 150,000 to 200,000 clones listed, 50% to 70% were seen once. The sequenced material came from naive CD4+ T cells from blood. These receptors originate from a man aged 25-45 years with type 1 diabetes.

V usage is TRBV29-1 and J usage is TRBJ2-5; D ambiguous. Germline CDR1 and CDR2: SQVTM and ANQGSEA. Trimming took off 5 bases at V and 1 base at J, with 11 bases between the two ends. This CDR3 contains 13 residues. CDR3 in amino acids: CSVLPGVQETQYF. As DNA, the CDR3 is TGCAGCGTTCTCCCCGGAGTCCAAGAGACCCAGTACTTC.

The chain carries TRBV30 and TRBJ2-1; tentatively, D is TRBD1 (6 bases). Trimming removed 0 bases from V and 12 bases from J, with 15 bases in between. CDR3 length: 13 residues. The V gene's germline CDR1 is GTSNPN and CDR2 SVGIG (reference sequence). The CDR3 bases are TGTGCCTGGAGTGTAATCCTCCGGGACATGCAGTTCTTC. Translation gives CAWSVILRDMQFF.

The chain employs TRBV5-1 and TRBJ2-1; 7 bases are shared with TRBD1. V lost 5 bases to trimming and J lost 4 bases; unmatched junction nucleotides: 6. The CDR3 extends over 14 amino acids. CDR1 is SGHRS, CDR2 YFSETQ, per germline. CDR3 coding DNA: TGCGCCAGCAGTCCCGACAGGGTTTACAATGAGCAGTTCTTC. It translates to CASSPDRVYNEQFF.

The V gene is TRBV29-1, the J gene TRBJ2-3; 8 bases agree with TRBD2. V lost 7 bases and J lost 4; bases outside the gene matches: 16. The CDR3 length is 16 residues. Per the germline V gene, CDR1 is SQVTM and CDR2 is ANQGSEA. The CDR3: CSAAHPGLGLPDTQYF. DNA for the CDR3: TGCAGCGCCGCCCACCCGGGACTAGGGTTACCAGATACGCAGTATTTT.

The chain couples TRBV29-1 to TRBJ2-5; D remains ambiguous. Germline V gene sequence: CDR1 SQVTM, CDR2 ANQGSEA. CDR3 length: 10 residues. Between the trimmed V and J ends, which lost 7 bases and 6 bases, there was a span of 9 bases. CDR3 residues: CSGSGQTQYF. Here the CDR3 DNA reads TGCAGCGGGAGTGGACAGACCCAGTACTTC.

This CDR3 reads CASSVRLSTDTQYF. The CDR3 DNA reads as TGTGCCAGCAGTGTGAGGCTTTCCACAGATACGCAGTATTTT. The chain links TRBV2 to TRBJ2-3; D uncertain. This CDR3 is built from 14 residues. Trimming pared 4 bases from V and 2 bases from J, leaving 10 bases between. Germline V gives CDR1 SNHLY, CDR2 FYNNEI. Supplemented by reference TRBV2 and TRBJ2-3, the full variable domain reads EPEVTQTPSHQVTQMGQEVILRCVPISNHLYFYWYRQILGQKVEFLVSFYNNEISEKSEIFDDQFSVERPDGSNFTLKIRSTKLEDSAMYFCASSVRLSTDTQYFGPGTRLTVL.

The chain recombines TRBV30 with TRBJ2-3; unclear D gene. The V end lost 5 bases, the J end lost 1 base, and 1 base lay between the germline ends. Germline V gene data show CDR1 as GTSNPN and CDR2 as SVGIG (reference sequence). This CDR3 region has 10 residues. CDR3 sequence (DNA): TGTGCCTGGCGCACAGATACGCAGTATTTT. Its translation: CAWRTDTQYF.

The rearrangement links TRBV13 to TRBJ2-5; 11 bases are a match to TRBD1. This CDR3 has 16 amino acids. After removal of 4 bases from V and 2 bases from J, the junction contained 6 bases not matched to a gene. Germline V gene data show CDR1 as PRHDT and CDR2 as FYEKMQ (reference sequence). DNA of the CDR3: TGTGCCAGCAGCTCGGGACAGGGGGTACCACAAGAGACCCAGTACTTC. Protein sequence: CASSSGQGVPQETQYF.

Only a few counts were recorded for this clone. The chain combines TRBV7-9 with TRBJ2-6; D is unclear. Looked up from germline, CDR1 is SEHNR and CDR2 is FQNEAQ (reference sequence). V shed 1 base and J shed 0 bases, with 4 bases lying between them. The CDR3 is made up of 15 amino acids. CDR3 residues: CASSLGTSGANVLTF. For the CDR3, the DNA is TGTGCCAGCAGCTTAGGGACCTCTGGGGCCAACGTCCTGACTTTC.

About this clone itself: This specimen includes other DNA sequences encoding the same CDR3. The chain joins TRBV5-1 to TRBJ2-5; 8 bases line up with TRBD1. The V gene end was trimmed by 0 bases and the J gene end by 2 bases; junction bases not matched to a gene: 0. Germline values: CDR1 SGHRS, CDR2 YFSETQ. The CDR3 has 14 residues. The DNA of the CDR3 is TGCGCCAGCAGCTTGGGACAGGGGCAAGAGACCCAGTACTTC. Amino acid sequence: CASSLGQGQETQYF.